This TCR beta chain was sequenced in a study of early T cells in non-severe SARS-CoV-2 infection. Study findings and constraints: Clonotype matching in VDJdb favored anti-spike CD8 responses and did not capture private and CD4 specificities.

This clonotype appeared many times. Its antigen is not identified. The germline V gene encodes CDR1 GTSNPN and CDR2 SVGIG (reference sequence). Trimming shortened V by 2 bases and J by 3 bases, and 10 bases separated the two germline ends. The CDR3 loop spans 13 amino acids. Individually, cDNA molecules had unique molecular identifiers attached to them. TCRdb itself ran the 5' RACE reads through MiXCR, one entry per CDR3 protein. The data show 50,000 to 70,000 distinct CDR3 sequences, roughly 7.7% seen once. The source of this sequence is an adult who was a healthcare worker with PCR-confirmed SARS-CoV-2 infection or an uninfected control (not recorded which). The sequencing input was whole blood. V is TRBV30 and J is TRBJ1-1; D remains unclear. CDR3 nucleotides: TGTGCCTGGAGTCGAGGTCCCTACACTGAAGCTTTCTTT. It specifies CAWSRGPYTEAFF.